The clone carrying this T cell receptor beta chain showed up just once. Its antigen is undetermined. Use of 60 Vbeta and 13 Jbeta primers characterized the PCR. Profiled with immunoSEQ multiplex PCR; TCRdb holds only in-frame clones, not every one. The sample shows about 130,000 clones, 74% of them seen only once. These data belong to a study of cytomegalovirus exposure and HLA in healthy donors. The V and J ends lost 5 bases and 6 bases respectively, with 10 bases between them. The CDR3 spans 12 residues. Germline CDR1 and CDR2: MNHEY and SVGAGI. Study-level findings and limits: Researchers reported in a later analysis that a missense DCLRE1C variant was tied to TCR beta V- and J-gene trimming. Later analysis reportedly placed an Asian-associated ancestry cluster below the approximately 730-donor mean in N-insertions. Further analysis, carried out later, found HLA-associated TCR beta chains more clonally expanded than equally common other chains.

Sequenced sample: PBMCs. The source is a man aged 35-49 years in good health and CMV-seropositive. The V and J genes are TRBV6-5 and TRBJ2-5; a weak D match, TRBD1 (6 bases). The chain's CDR3 is CASSTGTQTQYF. CDR3 nucleotides: TGTGCCAGCAGTACAGGGACCCAGACCCAGTACTTC.